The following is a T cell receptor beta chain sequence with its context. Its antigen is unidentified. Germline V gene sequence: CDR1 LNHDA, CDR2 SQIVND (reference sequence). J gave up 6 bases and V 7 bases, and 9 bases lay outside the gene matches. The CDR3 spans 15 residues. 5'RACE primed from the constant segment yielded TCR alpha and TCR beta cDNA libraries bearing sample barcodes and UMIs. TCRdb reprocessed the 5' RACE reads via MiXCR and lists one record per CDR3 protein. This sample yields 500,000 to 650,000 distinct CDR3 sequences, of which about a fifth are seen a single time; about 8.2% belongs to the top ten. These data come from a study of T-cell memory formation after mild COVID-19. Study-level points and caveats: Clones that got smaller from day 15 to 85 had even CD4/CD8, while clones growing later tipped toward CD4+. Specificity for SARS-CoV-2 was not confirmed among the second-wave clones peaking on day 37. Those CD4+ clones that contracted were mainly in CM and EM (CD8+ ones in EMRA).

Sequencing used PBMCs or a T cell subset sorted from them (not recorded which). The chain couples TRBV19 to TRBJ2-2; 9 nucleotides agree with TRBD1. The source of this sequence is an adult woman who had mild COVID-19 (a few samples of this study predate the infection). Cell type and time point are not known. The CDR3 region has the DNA TGTGCCAGTACTAAAGGGGACAGGGACGCCGGGGAGCTGTTTTTT. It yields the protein CASTKGDRDAGELFF.